In this sample, the clone carrying this TCR beta chain turned up many times. Its specificity is unknown. Amplification of TCR beta CDR3 regions used RNA as the template. Initially, a first-round RT-PCR of the TCR CDR3 employed the HTBI primer set. MiXCR, run by TCRdb on the multiplex PCR reads, gives a single entry per CDR3 protein. The repertoire consists of around 340,000 distinct CDR3 sequences, with over 15% occurring once and the leading ten covering about half. The sample comes from a study of T cells in Graves' hyperthyroidism and ophthalmopathy. Overall study: Once the initial diagnosis was made, peripheral blood was obtained before any treatment. Study-level points and caveats: The model forecast ophthalmopathy, anticipating it by a median about 6.5 months before onset.

Graves' hyperthyroidism is called stable when ophthalmopathy does not progress within 18 months. Investigators excluded patients with uncontrolled infection, other autoimmune disease, pregnancy or lactation. The CDR3 extends over 15 amino acids. Trimming cost V 6 bases and J 5 bases; bases outside gene matches: 8. The rearrangement joins TRBV12-3 or TRBV12-4 to TRBJ2-1, with 9 bases matching TRBD2. This clonotype was sampled from a woman aged 50 to 65 with Graves' hyperthyroidism. The specimen was blood. The CDR3 reads CASRPSGMIDNEQFF. The CDR3, as DNA: TGTGCCAGCAGACCTAGCGGGATGATTGACAATGAGCAGTTCTTC.